This T cell receptor beta chain was identified in a study of cytomegalovirus exposure and HLA in healthy donors. Germline CDR1 and CDR2: ENHRY and SYGVKD. This CDR3 has 15 residues. Trimming cost V 5 bases and J 4 bases; bases outside gene matches: 8. PCR employed 60 Vbeta and 13 Jbeta primers. Assay used: immunoSEQ multiplex PCR; TCRdb lists only in-frame clones, some missing. Of 150,000 to 200,000 clones listed, roughly three quarters are singletons. As regards this clone: The antigen is not known.

The study, taken as a whole, reports: DRB1 had the most TCR associations and HLA-C the fewest, a later analysis found, with rates varying by HLA locus.

Sequenced material: PBMCs. This chain links TRBV10-3 with TRBJ2-3; the match to TRBD2 covers 8 bases. The TCR originated in a woman in her forties or fifties in good health and CMV-seronegative. The DNA for the CDR3 is TGTGCCATCAGTCTAATTGCGGGAGGAGCAGATACGCAGTATTTT. It codes for CAISLIAGGADTQYF.